These T cell receptor beta chains were read from a single sample in a study of cytomegalovirus exposure and HLA in healthy donors. The protocol was immunoSEQ multiplex PCR, while the TCRdb copy is restricted to in-frame clones and leaves out a portion. The sample contains some 100,000 clones, roughly 80% of which appear only once. The specimen was PBMCs. The receptors shown here come from a girl aged 2-9 years in good health and CMV-seropositive. Each CDR3 is given with its conserved first and last residue. The D gene is left open where the match is weak. Only some rows state a clone size, as once, few, many or a class for expanded clones.

TRBJ1-3	-	TRBD1	TRBV13	CASSFSRTGFSGNTIYF	TGTGCCAGCAGCTTCTCCAGGACAGGCTTCTCTGGAAACACCATATATTTT
TRBJ1-4	-	-	TRBV7-8	CASSLEWGDFINEKLFF	TGTGCCAGCAGCTTGGAGTGGGGCGATTTTATAAATGAAAAACTGTTTTTT
TRBJ1-2	once	TRBD1	TRBV5-4	CASSSRQGVVYGYTF	TGTGCCAGCAGCTCTCGACAGGGGGTCGTCTATGGCTACACCTTC
TRBJ2-1	-	-	TRBV27	CASRGSNNEQFF	TGTGCCAGCAGGGGCTCGAACAATGAGCAGTTCTTC
TRBJ1-1	-	-	TRBV19	CASSVVTGQTGTEAFF	TGTGCCAGTAGTGTCGTGACAGGACAAACAGGGACTGAAGCTTTCTTT
TRBJ2-3	-	TRBD2	TRBV2	CATSVAGGIDTQYF	TGTGCCACCTCCGTGGCGGGGGGGATAGATACGCAGTATTTT
TRBJ1-1	-	-	TRBV5-1	CASSLFETGTTEAFF	TGCGCCAGCAGCCTGTTTGAAACCGGGACAACTGAAGCTTTCTTT
TRBJ2-1	-	TRBD2	TRBV29-1	CSGGLAGVYNEQFF	TGCAGCGGGGGACTAGCGGGAGTCTACAATGAGCAGTTCTTC
TRBJ1-1	-	-	TRBV19	CASSIDDSEAFF	TGTGCCAGTAGTATAGACGACAGTGAAGCTTTCTTT
TRBJ1-1	-	-	TRBV2	CASVGVRNTEAFF	TGTGCCAGTGTAGGGGTTAGAAACACTGAAGCTTTCTTT
TRBJ1-5	-	TRBD1	TRBV2	CASKIGTEIKYSNQPQHF	TGTGCCAGCAAAATCGGGACAGAAATAAAGTATAGCAATCAGCCCCAGCATTTT
TRBJ2-7	-	TRBD2	TRBV7-9	CASSSSGTTSYEQYF	TGTGCCAGCAGCTCCTCCGGGACTACCTCCTACGAGCAGTACTTC
TRBJ2-1	once	TRBD2	TRBV13	CASTQATSGRELNEQFF	TGTGCCAGCACCCAAGCAACTAGCGGGAGGGAATTGAATGAGCAGTTCTTC
TRBJ1-2	-	-	TRBV6-1	CASSERSQAPGYTF	TGTGCCAGCAGTGAACGTAGTCAGGCCCCCGGCTACACCTTC
TRBJ2-7	-	-	TRBV4-2	CASSESAGVSYEQYF	TGTGCCAGCAGCGAATCCGCAGGGGTATCCTACGAGCAGTACTTC
TRBJ1-5	-	-	TRBV27	CASSDSYNQPQHF	TGTGCCAGCAGTGACAGCTACAATCAGCCCCAGCATTTT
TRBJ1-6	-	-	TRBV10-1	CASSPTGNSPLHF	TGCGCCAGCAGTCCTACAGGAAATTCACCCCTCCACTTT
TRBJ2-7	-	-	TRBV29-1	CSVEDGGNKAYEQYF	TGCAGCGTTGAAGACGGAGGGAATAAAGCCTACGAGCAGTACTTC
TRBJ2-7	-	TRBD2	TRBV7-6	CASSPRGGYEQYF	TGTGCCAGCAGCCCCCGGGGGGGCTACGAGCAGTACTTC
TRBJ2-7	once	TRBD1	TRBV7-9	CSSSHRQGYEQYF	TGTTCCAGCAGCCATCGACAGGGCTACGAGCAGTACTTC
TRBJ2-7	-	-	TRBV4-1	CASSQVGLGIYEQYF	TGCGCCAGCAGCCAAGTGGGACTGGGTATCTACGAGCAGTACTTC
TRBJ2-7	-	-	TRBV11-1	CASSSLGLEQYF	TGTGCCAGCAGCTCGCTGGGCCTCGAGCAGTACTTC
TRBJ1-1	few	TRBD1	TRBV29-1	CSASLGDRVNTEAFF	TGCAGCGCAAGCTTGGGGGACAGGGTAAACACTGAAGCTTTCTTT
TRBJ2-7	-	-	TRBV2	CASVYGAYEQYF	TGTGCCAGCGTCTATGGAGCCTACGAGCAGTACTTC
TRBJ2-1	-	TRBD2	TRBV11-2	CASSLSSGRGDEQFF	TGTGCCAGCAGCTTATCTAGCGGGAGGGGGGATGAGCAGTTCTTC
TRBJ1-3	-	-	TRBV4-1	CASSQGRSGNTIYF	TGCGCCAGCAGCCAAGGTCGCTCTGGAAACACCATATATTTT
TRBJ1-2	-	-	TRBV23-1	CASSQSWGGADVGYTF	TGCGCCAGCAGTCAATCGTGGGGGGGCGCTGATGTTGGCTACACCTTC
TRBJ1-5	-	-	TRBV28	CASRPAGSLQHF	TGTGCCAGCAGGCCCGCGGGGTCACTACAGCATTTT
TRBJ2-7	-	-	TRBV28	CASSIGGRGSYEQYF	TGTGCCAGCAGTATAGGAGGACGGGGCTCCTACGAGCAGTACTTC
TRBJ1-1	-	-	TRBV6-6	CASSPQTAEAFF	TGTGCCAGCAGTCCACAAACCGCTGAAGCTTTCTTT
TRBJ1-2	-	-	TRBV9	CASSVSGSGYGYTF	TGTGCCAGCAGCGTATCAGGGTCTGGCTATGGCTACACCTTC
TRBJ2-1	-	-	TRBV6-5	CASSPSVAAYNEQFF	TGTGCCAGCAGCCCATCAGTAGCGGCTTACAATGAGCAGTTCTTC
TRBJ1-5	-	-	TRBV7-9	CSSSLAGAQPQHF	TGTTCCAGCAGCTTAGCGGGGGCCCAGCCCCAGCATTTT
TRBJ1-1	few	-	TRBV6-5	CASSYTPGGDTEAFF	TGTGCCAGCAGTTACACACCGGGGGGAGACACTGAAGCTTTCTTT
TRBJ1-2	-	-	TRBV6-6	CASSSLAYGYTF	TGTGCCAGCAGTTCATTGGCATATGGCTACACCTTC
TRBJ2-7	once	-	TRBV7-2	CASSQIGGPLSYEQYF	TGTGCCAGCAGCCAAATCGGGGGGCCGCTCTCCTACGAGCAGTACTTC